This T cell receptor beta chain emerged from a study of shared clonotypes between healthy human individuals. Data came from immunoSEQ multiplex PCR; TCRdb stores just in-frame clones and leaves some out. The data hold about 1.5 million clones, with 98% observed a single time. This CDR3 has 13 residues. The V gene's germline CDR1 is SQVTM and CDR2 ANQGSEA. V was cut by 5 bases and J by 3 bases, with 11 bases left in between. This clone has just one count. The rearrangement links TRBV29-1 to TRBJ1-5, with a possible D match to TRBD1 (6 bases). What was sequenced was naive CD4+ T cells sorted from blood. Subset of the sample: CD45RA+ positively selected. This TCR derives from a man under 40 in good health. CDR3: CSVKGGPNQPQHF. The DNA for the CDR3 is TGCAGCGTTAAGGGGGGCCCCAATCAGCCCCAGCATTTT.